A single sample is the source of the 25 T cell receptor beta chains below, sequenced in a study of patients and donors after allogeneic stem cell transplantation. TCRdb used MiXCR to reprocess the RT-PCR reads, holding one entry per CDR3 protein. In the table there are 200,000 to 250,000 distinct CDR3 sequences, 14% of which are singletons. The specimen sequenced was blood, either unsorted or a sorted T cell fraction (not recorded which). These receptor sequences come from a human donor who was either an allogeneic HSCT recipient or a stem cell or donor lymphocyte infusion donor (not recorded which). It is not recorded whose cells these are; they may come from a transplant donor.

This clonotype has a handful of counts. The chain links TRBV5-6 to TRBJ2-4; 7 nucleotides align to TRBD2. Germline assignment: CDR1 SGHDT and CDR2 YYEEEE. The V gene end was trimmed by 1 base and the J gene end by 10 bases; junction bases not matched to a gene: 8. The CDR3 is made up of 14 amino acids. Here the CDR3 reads CASSLPGLRAIQYF. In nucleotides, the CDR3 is TGTGCCAGCAGCTTGCCGGGACTAAGGGCGATTCAGTACTTC.

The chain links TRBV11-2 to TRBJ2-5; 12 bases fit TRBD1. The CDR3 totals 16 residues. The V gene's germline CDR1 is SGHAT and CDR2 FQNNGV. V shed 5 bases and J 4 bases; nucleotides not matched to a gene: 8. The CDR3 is CASSPRGDRGRETQYF. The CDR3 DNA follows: TGTGCCAGCAGCCCACGAGGGGACAGGGGGCGAGAGACCCAGTACTTC.

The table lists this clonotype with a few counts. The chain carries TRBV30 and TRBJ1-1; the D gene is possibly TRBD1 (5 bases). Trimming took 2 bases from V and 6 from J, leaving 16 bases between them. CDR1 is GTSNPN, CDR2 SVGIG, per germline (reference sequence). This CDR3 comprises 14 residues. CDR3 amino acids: CAWSFDRGNAEAFF. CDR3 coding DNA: TGTGCCTGGAGTTTCGACAGAGGGAATGCTGAAGCTTTCTTT.

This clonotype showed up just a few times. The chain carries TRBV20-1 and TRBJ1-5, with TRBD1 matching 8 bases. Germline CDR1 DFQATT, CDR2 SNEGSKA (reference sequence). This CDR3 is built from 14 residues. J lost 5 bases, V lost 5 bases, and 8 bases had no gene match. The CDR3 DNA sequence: TGCAGTGCTTTGGACAGGGTGTTTGATCAGCCCCAGCATTTT. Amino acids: CSALDRVFDQPQHF.

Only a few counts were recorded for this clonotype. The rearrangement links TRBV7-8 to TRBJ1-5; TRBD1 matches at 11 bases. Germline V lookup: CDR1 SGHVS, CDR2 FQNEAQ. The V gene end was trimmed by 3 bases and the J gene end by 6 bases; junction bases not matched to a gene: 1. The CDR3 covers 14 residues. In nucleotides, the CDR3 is TGTGCCAGCAGCTTGGGACAGGGGGTTCAGCCCCAGCATTTT. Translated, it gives CASSLGQGVQPQHF.

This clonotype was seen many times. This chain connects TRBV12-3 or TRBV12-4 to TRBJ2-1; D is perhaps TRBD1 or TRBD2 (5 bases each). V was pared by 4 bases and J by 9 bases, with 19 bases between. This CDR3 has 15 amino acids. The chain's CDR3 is CASSSTLLGELEQFF. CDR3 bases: TGTGCCAGCAGTTCGACACTTTTAGGGGAGCTTGAGCAGTTCTTC.

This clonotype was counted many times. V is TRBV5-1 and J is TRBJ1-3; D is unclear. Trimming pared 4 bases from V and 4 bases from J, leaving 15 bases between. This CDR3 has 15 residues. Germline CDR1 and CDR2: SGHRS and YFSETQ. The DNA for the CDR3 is TGCGCCAGCAGCGGACTGGAGGAATGGGGAAACACCATATATTTT. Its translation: CASSGLEEWGNTIYF. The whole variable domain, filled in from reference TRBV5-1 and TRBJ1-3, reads KAGVTQTPRYLIKTRGQQVTLSCSPISGHRSVSWYQQTPGQGLQFLFEYFSETQRNKGNFPGRFSGRQFSNSRSEMNVSTLELGDSALYLCASSGLEEWGNTIYFGEGSWLTVV.

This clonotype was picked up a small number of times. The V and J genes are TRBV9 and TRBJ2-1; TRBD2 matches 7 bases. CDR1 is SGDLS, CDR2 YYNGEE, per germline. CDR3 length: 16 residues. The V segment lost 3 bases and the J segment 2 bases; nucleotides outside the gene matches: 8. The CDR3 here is CASSARGGRAYNEQFF. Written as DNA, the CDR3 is TGTGCCAGCAGCGCCCGTGGTGGGAGGGCCTACAATGAGCAGTTCTTC.

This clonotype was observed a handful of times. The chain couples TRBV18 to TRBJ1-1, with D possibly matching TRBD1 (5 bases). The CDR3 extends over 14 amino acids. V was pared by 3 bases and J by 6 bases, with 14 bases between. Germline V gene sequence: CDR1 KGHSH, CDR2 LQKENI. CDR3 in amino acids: CASSPTGGSAEAFF. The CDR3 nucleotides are TGTGCCAGCTCACCTACCGGGGGAAGTGCTGAAGCTTTCTTT. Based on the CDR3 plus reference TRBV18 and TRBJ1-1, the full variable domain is NAGVMQNPRHLVRRRGQEARLRCSPMKGHSHVYWYRQLPEEGLKFMVYLQKENIIDESGMPKERFSAEFPKEGPSILRIQQVVRGDSAAYFCASSPTGGSAEAFFGQGTRLTVV.

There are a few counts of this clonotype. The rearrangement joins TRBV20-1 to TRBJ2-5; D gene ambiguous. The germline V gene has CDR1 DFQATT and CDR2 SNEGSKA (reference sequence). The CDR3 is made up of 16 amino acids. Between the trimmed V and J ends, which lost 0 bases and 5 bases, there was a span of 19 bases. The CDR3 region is CSARDFRSSGGETQYF. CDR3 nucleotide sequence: TGCAGTGCTAGAGATTTTCGGTCTTCTGGCGGCGAGACCCAGTACTTC.

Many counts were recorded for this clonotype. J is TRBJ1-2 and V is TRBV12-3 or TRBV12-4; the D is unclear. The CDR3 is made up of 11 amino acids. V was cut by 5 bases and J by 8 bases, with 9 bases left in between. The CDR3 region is CASSTGYGYTF. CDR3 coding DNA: TGTGCCAGCAGTACGGGGTACGGCTACACCTTC.

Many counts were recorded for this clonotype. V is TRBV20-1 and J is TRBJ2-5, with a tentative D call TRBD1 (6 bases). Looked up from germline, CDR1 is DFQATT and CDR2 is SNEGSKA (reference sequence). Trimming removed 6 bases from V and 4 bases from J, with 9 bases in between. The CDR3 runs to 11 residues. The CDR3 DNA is TGCAGTGCGCTACAGGGAGAGACCCAGTACTTC. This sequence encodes CSALQGETQYF.

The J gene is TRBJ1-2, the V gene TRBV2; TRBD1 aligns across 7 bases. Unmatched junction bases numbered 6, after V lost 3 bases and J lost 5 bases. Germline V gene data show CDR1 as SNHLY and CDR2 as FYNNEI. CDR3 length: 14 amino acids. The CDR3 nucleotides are TGTGCCAGCAGTGAGCAGGGGGGGGCTTATGGCTACACCTTC. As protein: CASSEQGGAYGYTF.

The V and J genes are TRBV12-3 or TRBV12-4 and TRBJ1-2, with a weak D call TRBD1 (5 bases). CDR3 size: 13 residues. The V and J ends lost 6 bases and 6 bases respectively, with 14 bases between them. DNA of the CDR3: TGTGCCAGCAGGCAAGGACAACGCAATGGCTACACCTTC. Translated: CASRQGQRNGYTF.

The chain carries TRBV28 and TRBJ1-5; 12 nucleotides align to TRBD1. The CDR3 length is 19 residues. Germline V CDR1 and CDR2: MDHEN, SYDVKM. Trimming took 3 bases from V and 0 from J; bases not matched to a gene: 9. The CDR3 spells CASSFTGTGGFYSNQPQHF. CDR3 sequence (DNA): TGTGCCAGCAGTTTTACCGGGACAGGGGGCTTTTATAGCAATCAGCCCCAGCATTTT.

CDR3 in amino acids: CASSLGSSLETQYF. The CDR3 nucleotides are TGTGCCAGCAGCTTAGGTTCTAGTTTAGAGACCCAGTACTTC. This sequence joins TRBV7-6 and TRBJ2-5; D not certain. The germline CDR1 and CDR2 sequences are SGHVS and FNYEAQ. V gave up 1 base and J gave up 4 bases, with 10 bases separating them. The CDR3 is 14 residues long.

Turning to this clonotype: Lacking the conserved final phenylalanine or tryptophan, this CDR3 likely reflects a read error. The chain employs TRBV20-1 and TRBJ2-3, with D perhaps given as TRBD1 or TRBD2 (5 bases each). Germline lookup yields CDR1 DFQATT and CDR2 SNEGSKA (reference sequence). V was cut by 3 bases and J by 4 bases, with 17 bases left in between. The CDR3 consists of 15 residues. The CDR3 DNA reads TGCAGTGCTAGGCCACTGAGGGACCTCTCAGATACGCAGTATTTA. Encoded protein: CSARPLRDLSDTQYL.

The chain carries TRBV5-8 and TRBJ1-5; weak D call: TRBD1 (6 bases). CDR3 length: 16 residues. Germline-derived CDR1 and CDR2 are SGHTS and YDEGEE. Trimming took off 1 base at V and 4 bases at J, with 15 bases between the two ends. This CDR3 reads CASSLNRGPDNQPQHF. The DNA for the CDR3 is TGTGCCAGCAGCTTGAACCGGGGGCCGGATAATCAGCCCCAGCATTTT.

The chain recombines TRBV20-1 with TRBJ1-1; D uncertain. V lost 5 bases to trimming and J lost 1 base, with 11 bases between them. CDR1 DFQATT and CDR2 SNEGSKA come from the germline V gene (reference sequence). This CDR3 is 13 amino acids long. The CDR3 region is CSAEYGGNTEAFF. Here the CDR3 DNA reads TGCAGTGCTGAATACGGCGGGAACACTGAAGCTTTCTTT.

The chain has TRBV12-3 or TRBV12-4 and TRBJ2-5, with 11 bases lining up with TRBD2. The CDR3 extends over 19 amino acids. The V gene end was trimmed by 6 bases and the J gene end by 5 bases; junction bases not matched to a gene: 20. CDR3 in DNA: TGTGCCAGCAGCAAATCCGGGACTAGCGGATTTCCCGGGAGGGAGACCCAGTACTTC. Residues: CASSKSGTSGFPGRETQYF.

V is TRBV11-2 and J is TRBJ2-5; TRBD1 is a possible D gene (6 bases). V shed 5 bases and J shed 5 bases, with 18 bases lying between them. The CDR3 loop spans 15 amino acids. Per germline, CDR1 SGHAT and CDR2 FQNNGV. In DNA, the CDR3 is TGTGCCAGCAGCATGATCAGGGGCAAGGGGGAGACCCAGTACTTC. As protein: CASSMIRGKGETQYF.

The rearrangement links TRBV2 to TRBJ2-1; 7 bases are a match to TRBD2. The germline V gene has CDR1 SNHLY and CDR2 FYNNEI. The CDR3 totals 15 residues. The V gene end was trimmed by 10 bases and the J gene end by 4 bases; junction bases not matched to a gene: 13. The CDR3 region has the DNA TGTGCCATCCCGCCTTCCTGGACTAGTTACAATGAGCAGTTCTTC. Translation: CAIPPSWTSYNEQFF.

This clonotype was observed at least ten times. CDR3 DNA: TGTGCCAGCAGTACCGGGTCCAACACCGGGGAGCTGTTTTTT. Translating gives CASSTGSNTGELFF. V gene TRBV6-4 combines with J gene TRBJ2-2; D unclear. The CDR3 is 14 amino acids. The germline CDR1 and CDR2 sequences are MRHNA and SNTAGT. Between the trimmed V and J ends, which lost 5 bases and 2 bases, there was a span of 9 bases.

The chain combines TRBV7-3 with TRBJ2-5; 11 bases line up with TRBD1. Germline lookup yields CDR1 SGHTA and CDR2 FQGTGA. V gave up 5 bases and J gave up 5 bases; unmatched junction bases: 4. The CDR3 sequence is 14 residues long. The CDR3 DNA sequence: TGTGCCAGCAGCCGGACAGGGGGCATGGAGACCCAGTACTTC. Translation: CASSRTGGMETQYF. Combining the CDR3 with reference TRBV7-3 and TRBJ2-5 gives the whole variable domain GAGVSQTPSNKVTEKGKYVELRCDPISGHTALYWYRQSLGQGPEFLIYFQGTGAADDSGLPNDRFFAVRPEGSVSTLKIQRTERGDSAVYLCASSRTGGMETQYFGPGTRLLVL.

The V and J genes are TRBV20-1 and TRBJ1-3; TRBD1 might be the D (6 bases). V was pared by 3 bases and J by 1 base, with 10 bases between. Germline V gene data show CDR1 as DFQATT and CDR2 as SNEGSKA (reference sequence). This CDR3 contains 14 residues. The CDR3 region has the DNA TGCAGTGCTAGGGGGGGCTCATCTGGAAACACCATATATTTT. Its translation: CSARGGSSGNTIYF.